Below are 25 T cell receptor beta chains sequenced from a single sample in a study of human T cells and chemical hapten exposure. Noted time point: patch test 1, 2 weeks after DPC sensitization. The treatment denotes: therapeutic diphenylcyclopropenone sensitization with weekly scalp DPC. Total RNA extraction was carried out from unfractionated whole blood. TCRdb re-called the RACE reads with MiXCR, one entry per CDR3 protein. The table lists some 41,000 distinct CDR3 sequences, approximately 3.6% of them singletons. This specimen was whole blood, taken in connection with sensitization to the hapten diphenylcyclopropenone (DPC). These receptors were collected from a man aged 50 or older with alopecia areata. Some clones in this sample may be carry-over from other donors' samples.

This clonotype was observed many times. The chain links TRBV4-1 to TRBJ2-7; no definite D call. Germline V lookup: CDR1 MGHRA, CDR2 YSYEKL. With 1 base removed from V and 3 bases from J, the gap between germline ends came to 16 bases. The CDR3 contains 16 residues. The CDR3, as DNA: TGCGCCAGCAGCCAAGTTCAGCGATCCTCCAACTACGAGCAGTACTTC. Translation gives CASSQVQRSSNYEQYF.

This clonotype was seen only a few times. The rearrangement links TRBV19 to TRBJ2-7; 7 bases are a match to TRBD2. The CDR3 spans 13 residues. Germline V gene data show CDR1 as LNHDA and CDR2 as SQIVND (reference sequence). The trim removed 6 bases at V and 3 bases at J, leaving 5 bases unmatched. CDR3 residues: CASRAGPDYEQYF. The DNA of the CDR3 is TGTGCCAGTAGAGCGGGGCCAGACTACGAGCAGTACTTC.

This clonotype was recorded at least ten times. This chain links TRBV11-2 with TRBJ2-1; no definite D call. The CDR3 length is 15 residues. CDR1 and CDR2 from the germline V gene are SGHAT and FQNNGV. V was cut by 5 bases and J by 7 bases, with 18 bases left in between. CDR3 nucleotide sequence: TGTGCCAGCAGCGCACCCGGATGGGGTCCTAATGAGCAGTTCTTC. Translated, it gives CASSAPGWGPNEQFF.

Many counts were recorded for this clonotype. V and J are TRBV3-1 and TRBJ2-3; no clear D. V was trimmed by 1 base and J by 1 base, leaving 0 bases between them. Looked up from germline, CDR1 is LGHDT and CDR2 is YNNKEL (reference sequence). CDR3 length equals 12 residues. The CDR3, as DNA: TGTGCCAGCAGCCAAGGCACAGATACGCAGTATTTT. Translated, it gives CASSQGTDTQYF.

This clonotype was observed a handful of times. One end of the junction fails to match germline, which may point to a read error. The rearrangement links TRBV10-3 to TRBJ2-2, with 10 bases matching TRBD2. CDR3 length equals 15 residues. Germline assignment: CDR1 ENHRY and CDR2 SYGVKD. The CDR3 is CVISESASGRGELFF. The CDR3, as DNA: TGTGTCATCAGTGAGTCGGCTAGCGGGAGAGGGGAGCTGTTTTTT.

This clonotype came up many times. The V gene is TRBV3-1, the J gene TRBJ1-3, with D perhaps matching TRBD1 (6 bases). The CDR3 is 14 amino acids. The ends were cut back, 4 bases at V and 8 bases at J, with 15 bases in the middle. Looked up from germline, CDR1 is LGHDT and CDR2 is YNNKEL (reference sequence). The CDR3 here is CASSRGTPGDTIYF. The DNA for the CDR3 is TGTGCCAGCAGCCGGGGGACACCGGGGGACACCATATATTTT.

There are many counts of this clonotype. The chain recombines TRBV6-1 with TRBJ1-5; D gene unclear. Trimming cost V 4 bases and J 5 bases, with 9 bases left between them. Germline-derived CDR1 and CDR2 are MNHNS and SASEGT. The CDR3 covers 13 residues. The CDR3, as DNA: TGTGCCAGCAGTGTTGGACGGGATCAGCCCCAGCATTTT. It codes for CASSVGRDQPQHF.

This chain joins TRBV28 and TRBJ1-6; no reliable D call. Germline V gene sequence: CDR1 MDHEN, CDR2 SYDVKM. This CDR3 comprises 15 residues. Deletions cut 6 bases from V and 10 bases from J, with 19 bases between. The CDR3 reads CASSPDRAGISPLHF. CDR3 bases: TGTGCCAGCAGCCCGGACCGGGCCGGCATATCACCCCTCCACTTT.

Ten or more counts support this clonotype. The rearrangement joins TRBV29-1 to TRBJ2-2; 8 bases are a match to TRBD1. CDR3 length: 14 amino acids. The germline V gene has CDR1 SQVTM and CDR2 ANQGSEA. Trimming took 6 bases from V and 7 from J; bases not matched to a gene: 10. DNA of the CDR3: TGCAGCGTGATATTACAGGGGGAAGGCGGGGAGCTGTTTTTT. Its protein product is CSVILQGEGGELFF.

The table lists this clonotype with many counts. CDR3 protein: CASSPRLVRSTDTQYF. In DNA, the CDR3 is TGTGCCAGCAGCCCAAGACTAGTGAGAAGCACAGATACGCAGTATTTT. This chain links TRBV27 with TRBJ2-3, with D possibly being TRBD2 (6 bases). The germline gives CDR1 MNHEY, CDR2 SMNVEV (reference sequence). Trimming removed 6 bases from V and 0 bases from J, with 16 bases in between. The CDR3 is 16 residues long.

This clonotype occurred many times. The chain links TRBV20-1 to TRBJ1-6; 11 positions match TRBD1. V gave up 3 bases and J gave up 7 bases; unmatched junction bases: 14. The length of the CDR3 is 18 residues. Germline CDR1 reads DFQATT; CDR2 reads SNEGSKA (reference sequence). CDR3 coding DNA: TGCAGTGCTAGGCCCGTAGCGGGGACAGGGGGTAGAAATTCACCCCTCCACTTT. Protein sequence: CSARPVAGTGGRNSPLHF.

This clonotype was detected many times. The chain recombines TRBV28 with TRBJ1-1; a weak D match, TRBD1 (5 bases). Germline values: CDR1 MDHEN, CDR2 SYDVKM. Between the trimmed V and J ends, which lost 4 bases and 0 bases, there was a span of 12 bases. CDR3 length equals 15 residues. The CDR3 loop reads CASSSPPGLNTEAFF. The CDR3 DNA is TGTGCCAGCAGTTCTCCCCCGGGACTGAACACTGAAGCTTTCTTT.

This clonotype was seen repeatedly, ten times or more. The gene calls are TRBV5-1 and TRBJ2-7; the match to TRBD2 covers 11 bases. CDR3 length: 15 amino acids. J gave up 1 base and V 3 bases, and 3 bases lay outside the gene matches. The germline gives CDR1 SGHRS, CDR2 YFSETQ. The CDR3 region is CASSSLAGASYEQYF. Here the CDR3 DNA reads TGCGCCAGCAGCTCACTAGCGGGAGCTTCCTACGAGCAGTACTTC.

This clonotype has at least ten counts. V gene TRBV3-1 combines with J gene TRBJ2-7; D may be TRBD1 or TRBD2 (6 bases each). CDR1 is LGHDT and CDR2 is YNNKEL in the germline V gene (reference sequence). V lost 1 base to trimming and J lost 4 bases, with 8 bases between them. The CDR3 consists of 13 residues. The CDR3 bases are TGTGCCAGCAGCCAAGGCGGGACATACGAGCAGTACTTC. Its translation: CASSQGGTYEQYF.

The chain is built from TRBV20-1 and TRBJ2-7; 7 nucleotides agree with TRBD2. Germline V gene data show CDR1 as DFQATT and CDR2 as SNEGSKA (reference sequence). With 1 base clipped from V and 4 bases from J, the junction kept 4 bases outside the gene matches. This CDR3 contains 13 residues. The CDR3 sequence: CSARGNSGYEQYF. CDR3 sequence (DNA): TGCAGTGCTAGAGGGAATAGCGGGTACGAGCAGTACTTC.

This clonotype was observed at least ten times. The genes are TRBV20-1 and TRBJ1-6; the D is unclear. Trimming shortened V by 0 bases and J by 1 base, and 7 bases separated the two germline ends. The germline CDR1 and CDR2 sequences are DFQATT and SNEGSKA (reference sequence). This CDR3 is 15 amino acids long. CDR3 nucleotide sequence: TGCAGTGCTAGAGATTTGGGGTCCTATAATTCACCCCTCCACTTT. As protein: CSARDLGSYNSPLHF.

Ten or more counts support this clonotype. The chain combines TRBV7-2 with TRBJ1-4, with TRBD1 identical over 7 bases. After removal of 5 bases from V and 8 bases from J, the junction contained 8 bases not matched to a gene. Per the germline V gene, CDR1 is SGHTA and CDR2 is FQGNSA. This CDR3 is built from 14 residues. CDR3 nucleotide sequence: TGTGCCAGCAGCCTGGAAGGGGGCAGGGAAAAACTGTTTTTT. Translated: CASSLEGGREKLFF.

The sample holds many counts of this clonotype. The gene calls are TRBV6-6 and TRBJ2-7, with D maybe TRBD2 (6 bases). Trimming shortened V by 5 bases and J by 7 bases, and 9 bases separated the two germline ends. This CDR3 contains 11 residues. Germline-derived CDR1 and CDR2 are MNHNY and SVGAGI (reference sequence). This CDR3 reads CASSREVEQYF. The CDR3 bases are TGTGCCAGCAGTAGGGAGGTAGAGCAGTACTTC.

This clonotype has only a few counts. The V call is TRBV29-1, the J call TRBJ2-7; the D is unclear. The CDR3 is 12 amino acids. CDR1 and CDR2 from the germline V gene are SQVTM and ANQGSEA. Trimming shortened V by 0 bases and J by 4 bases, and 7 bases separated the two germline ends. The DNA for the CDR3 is TGCAGCGTTGAAGACATTAAATACGAGCAGTACTTC. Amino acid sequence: CSVEDIKYEQYF.

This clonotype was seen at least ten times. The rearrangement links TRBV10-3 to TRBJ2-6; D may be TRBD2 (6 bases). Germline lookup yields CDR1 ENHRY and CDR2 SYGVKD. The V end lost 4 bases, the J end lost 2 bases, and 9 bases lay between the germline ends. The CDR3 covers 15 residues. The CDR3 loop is CAISGWGAGANVLTF. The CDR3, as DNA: TGTGCCATCAGTGGGTGGGGGGCTGGGGCCAACGTCCTGACTTTC.

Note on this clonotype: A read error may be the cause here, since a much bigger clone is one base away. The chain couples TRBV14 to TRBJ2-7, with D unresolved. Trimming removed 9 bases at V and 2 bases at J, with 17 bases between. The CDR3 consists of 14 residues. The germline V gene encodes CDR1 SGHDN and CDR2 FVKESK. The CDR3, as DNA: TGTGCCAGAAGCGATTGGCCAACTGCCTACGAGCAGTACTTC. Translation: CARSDWPTAYEQYF.

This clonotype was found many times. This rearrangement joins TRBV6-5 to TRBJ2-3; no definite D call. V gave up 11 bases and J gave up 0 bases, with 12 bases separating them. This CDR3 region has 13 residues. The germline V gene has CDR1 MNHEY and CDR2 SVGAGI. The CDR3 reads CAVRLPSTDTQYF. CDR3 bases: TGTGCCGTCAGGCTGCCTAGCACAGATACGCAGTATTTT.

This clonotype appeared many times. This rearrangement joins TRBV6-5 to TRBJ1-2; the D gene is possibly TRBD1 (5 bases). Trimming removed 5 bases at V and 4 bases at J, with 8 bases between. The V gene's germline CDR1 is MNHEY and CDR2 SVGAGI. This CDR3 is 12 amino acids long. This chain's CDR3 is CASSPQGYGYTF. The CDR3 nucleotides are TGTGCCAGCAGTCCGCAGGGCTATGGCTACACCTTC.

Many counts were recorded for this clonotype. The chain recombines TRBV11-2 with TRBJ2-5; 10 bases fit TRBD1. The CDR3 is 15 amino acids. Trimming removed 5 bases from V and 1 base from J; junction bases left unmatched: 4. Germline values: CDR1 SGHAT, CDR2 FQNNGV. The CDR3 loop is CASSPGTGVQETQYF. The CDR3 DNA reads TGTGCCAGCAGCCCAGGGACAGGGGTCCAAGAGACCCAGTACTTC.

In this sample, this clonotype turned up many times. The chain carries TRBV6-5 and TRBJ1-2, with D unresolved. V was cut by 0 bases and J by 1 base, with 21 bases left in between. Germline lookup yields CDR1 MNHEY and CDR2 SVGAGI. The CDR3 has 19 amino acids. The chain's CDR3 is CASSYSSRQTNAYNYGYTF. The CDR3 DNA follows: TGTGCCAGCAGTTACTCGTCGCGGCAGACAAACGCTTATAACTATGGCTACACCTTC.